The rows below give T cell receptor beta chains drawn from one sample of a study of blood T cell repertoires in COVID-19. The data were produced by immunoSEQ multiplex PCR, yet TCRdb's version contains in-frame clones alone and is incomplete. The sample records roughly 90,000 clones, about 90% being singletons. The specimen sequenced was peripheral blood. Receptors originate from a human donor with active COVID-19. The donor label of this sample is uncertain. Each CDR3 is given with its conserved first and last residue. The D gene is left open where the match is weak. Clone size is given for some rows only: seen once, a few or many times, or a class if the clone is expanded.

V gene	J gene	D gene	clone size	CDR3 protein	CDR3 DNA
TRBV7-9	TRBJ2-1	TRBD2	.	CASSLGGGRAGQFF	TGTGCCAGCAGCTTAGGGGGAGGGCGAGCGGGGCAGTTCTTC
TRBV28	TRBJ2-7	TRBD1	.	CASSPQGVTSYEQYF	TGTGCCAGCAGCCCCCAGGGGGTTACTTCCTACGAGCAGTACTTC
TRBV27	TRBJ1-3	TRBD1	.	CASLDRGRNTIYF	TGTGCCAGTCTAGACAGGGGTAGAAACACCATATATTTT
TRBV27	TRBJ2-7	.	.	CASTTNAGSSYEQYF	TGTGCCAGCACCACCAATGCGGGTTCCAGCTACGAGCAGTACTTC
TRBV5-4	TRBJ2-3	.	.	CASSLAASATDTQYF	TGTGCCAGCAGCTTGGCGGCTAGCGCCACAGATACGCAGTATTTT
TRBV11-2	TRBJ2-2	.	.	CASSRPSDTVNTGELFF	TGTGCCAGCAGTCGACCATCGGACACCGTGAACACCGGGGAGCTGTTTTTT
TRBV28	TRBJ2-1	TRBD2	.	CASSPRLVAGYNEQFF	TGTGCCAGCAGTCCCCGATTGGTAGCGGGGTACAATGAGCAGTTCTTC
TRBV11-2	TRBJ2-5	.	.	CASSSPTATRETQYF	TGTGCCAGCAGCTCACCGACAGCCACCAGGGAGACCCAGTACTTC
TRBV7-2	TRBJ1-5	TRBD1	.	CASSSTGQGWGRQPQHF	TGTGCCAGCAGCTCAACAGGACAGGGTTGGGGAAGGCAGCCCCAGCATTTT
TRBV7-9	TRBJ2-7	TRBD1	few	CASRTGDRGGEQYF	TGTGCCAGCAGGACCGGGGACAGGGGAGGCGAGCAGTACTTC
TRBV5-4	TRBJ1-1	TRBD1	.	CASSLPGQGSEAFF	TGTGCCAGCAGCTTACCGGGACAGGGGTCTGAAGCTTTCTTT
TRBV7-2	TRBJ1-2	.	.	CASSPPGRQDGYTF	TGTGCCAGCAGCCCTCCCGGCAGGCAAGATGGCTACACCTTC
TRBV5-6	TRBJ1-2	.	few	CASSLGQATYGYTF	TGTGCCAGCAGCTTGGGGCAGGCTACCTATGGCTACACCTTC
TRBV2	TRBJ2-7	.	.	CASSRPGDYEQYF	TGTGCCAGCAGTCGCCCAGGGGACTACGAGCAGTACTTC
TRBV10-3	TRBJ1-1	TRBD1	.	CAISEDRGATEAFF	TGTGCCATCAGTGAAGACAGGGGGGCAACTGAAGCTTTCTTT
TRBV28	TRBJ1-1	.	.	CASTGWTDEAFF	TGTGCCAGCACTGGTTGGACAGATGAAGCTTTCTTT
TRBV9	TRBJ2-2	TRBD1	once	CASSFQDRGLTGELFF	TGTGCCAGCAGCTTTCAGGACAGGGGGCTCACCGGGGAGCTGTTTTTT
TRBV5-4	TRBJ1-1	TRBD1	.	CASSFRTGEAFF	TGTGCCAGCAGCTTCAGGACAGGGGAAGCTTTCTTT
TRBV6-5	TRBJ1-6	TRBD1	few	CASIQGWDNSPLHF	TGTGCCAGCATACAGGGGTGGGATAATTCACCCCTCCACTTT
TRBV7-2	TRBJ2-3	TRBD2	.	CASSPRGGLDTQYF	TGTGCCAGCAGCCCGCGGGGGGGGCTAGATACGCAGTATTTT
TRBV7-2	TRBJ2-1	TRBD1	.	CASSLAGQSYNEQFF	TGTGCCAGCAGCTTAGCGGGACAGAGCTACAATGAGCAGTTCTTC
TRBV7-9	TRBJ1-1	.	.	CASSFQIMNTEAFF	TGTGCCAGCAGTTTCCAGATCATGAACACTGAAGCTTTCTTT
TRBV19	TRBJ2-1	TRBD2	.	CASSIATSGGAGEQFF	TGTGCCAGTAGTATAGCGACTAGCGGGGGGGCCGGGGAGCAGTTCTTC
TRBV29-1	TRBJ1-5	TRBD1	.	CSVSQGVDQPQHF	TGCAGCGTGTCGCAGGGGGTCGATCAGCCCCAGCATTTT
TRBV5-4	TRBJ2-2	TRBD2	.	CASSLWIAGGPGELFF	TGTGCCAGCAGTCTCTGGATAGCGGGGGGCCCCGGGGAGCTGTTTTTT
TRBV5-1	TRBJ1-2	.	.	CASSYETGSYYGYTF	TGCGCCAGCAGCTATGAGACAGGCTCTTACTATGGCTACACCTTC
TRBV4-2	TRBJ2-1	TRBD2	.	CASSQDGTSANEQFF	TGTGCCAGCAGCCAAGACGGGACTAGCGCCAATGAGCAGTTCTTC
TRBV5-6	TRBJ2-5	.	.	CASSLLASRETQYF	TGTGCCAGCAGCTTACTAGCCTCCAGAGAGACCCAGTACTTC
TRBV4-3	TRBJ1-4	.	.	CASSQVWAVNNEKLFF	TGCGCCAGCAGCCAAGTTTGGGCAGTGAATAATGAAAAACTGTTTTTT
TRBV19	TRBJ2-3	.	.	CASRGTVLRGTDTQYF	TGTGCCAGCAGAGGAACTGTCCTGCGCGGCACAGATACGCAGTATTTT
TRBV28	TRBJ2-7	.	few	CASSSRQRRSYEQYF	TGTGCCAGCAGTTCGAGACAGAGACGCTCCTACGAGCAGTACTTC
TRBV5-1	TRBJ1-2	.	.	CASSIGTNYGYTF	TGCGCCAGCAGCATCGGGACAAACTATGGCTACACCTTC
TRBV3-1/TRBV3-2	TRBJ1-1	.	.	CASSQSISNTEAFF	TGTGCCAGCAGCCAATCTATCTCGAACACTGAAGCTTTCTTT
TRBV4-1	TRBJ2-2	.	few	CASSQAQGFTGELFF	TGCGCCAGCAGCCAAGCCCAGGGGTTCACCGGGGAGCTGTTTTTT
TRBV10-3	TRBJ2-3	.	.	CATAGRAGGTDTQYF	TGTGCCACCGCGGGAAGGGCAGGGGGAACGGATACGCAGTATTTT
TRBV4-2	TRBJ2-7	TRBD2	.	CASSQGPSGAYEQYF	TGTGCCAGCAGCCAAGGTCCGAGCGGGGCCTACGAGCAGTACTTC
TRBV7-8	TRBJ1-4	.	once	CASSRVRTSNEKLFF	TGTGCCAGCAGCCGAGTAAGGACTTCTAATGAAAAACTGTTTTTT
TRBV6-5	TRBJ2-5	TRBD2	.	CASSHIAGQETQYF	TGTGCCAGCAGTCACATAGCGGGGCAAGAGACCCAGTACTTC
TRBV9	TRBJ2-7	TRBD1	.	CASSASGTGRPWAYEQYF	TGTGCCAGCAGCGCGTCCGGGACAGGGCGACCTTGGGCCTACGAGCAGTACTTC
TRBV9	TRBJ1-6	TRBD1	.	CASSGQGGSPLHF	TGTGCCAGCAGCGGACAGGGAGGTTCACCCCTCCACTTT
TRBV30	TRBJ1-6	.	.	CAWSFENSPLHF	TGTGCCTGGAGTTTCGAGAATTCACCCCTCCACTTT
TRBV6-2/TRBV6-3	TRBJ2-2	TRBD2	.	CASSPSGGLAGELFF	TGTGCCAGCAGCCCTAGCGGGGGTCTCGCCGGGGAGCTGTTTTTT
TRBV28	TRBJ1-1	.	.	CASSYRGGHTEAFF	TGTGCCAGCAGTTACCGGGGGGGTCACACTGAAGCTTTCTTT
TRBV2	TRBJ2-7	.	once	CASSEAMTVYEQYF	TGTGCCAGCAGTGAAGCGATGACAGTCTACGAGCAGTACTTC
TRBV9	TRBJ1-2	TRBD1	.	CASSVSGGGGYTF	TGTGCCAGCAGCGTCTCAGGGGGCGGCGGCTACACCTTC
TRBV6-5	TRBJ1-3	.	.	CASSPGRGSGNTIYF	TGTGCCAGCAGCCCAGGACGGGGCTCTGGAAACACCATATATTTT
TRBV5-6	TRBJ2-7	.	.	CASRDTFTYEQYF	TGTGCCAGCAGGGACACCTTTACCTACGAGCAGTACTTC
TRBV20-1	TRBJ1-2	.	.	CSAASRAGYTF	TGCAGTGCAGCCTCCAGGGCCGGCTACACCTTC
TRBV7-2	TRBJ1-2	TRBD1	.	CASSSDRVGGYTF	TGTGCCAGCAGCTCCGACAGGGTCGGAGGCTACACCTTC
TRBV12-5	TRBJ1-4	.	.	CASGLGGADEKLFF	TGTGCTAGTGGTTTAGGGGGGGCAGATGAAAAACTGTTTTTT
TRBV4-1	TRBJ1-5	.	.	CASSQSRNQPQHF	TGCGCCAGCAGCCAATCCAGGAATCAGCCCCAGCATTTT
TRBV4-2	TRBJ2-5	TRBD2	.	CASSQGGSGGEETQYF	TGTGCCAGCAGCCAAGGCGGTAGCGGGGGGGAAGAGACCCAGTACTTC
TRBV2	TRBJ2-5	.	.	CASSGHETQYF	TGTGCCAGCAGCGGACACGAGACCCAGTACTTC
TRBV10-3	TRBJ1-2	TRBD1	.	CAISDDRVQGYTF	TGTGCCATCAGTGACGACAGGGTGCAGGGCTACACCTTC
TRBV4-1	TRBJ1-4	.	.	CASSQDSLDEKLFF	TGCGCCAGCAGCCAGGACAGCTTGGATGAAAAACTGTTTTTT
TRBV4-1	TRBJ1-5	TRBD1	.	CASSLIRDRVRRSNQPQHF	TGCGCCAGCAGCCTGATCCGGGACAGGGTAAGGAGGAGCAATCAGCCCCAGCATTTT
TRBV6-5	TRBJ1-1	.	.	CASSYFGENTEAFF	TGTGCCAGCAGTTACTTCGGGGAGAACACTGAAGCTTTCTTT
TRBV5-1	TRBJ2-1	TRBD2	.	CASRTSMHEQFF	TGCGCCTCCAGGACTAGCATGCATGAGCAGTTCTTC